Given below is one TCR beta chain in context. This specimen belongs to a study of blood T cell repertoires in COVID-19. Followed over time, Seattle patients had been enrolled while infection was active. The germline V gene has CDR1 SNHLY and CDR2 FYNNEI. V lost 3 bases and J 2 bases, leaving 10 bases between the germline ends. This CDR3 contains 14 residues. TCRdb's copy holds only in-frame clones and misses some; the assay was immunoSEQ multiplex PCR. The sample records roughly 260,000 clones, 75% to 95% being singletons. Sequencing input: peripheral blood. V is TRBV2 and J is TRBJ1-1; possible D gene TRBD1, 5 bases. The sequence was collected from a person between 18 and 30 years old with COVID-19, enrolled during active disease. CDR3 DNA sequence: TGTGCCAGCAGTGACCCGGACACAAACACTGAAGCTTTCTTT. Translation: CASSDPDTNTEAFF.